What follows are 15 T cell receptor beta chains derived from one specimen sequenced in a study of cytomegalovirus exposure and HLA in healthy donors (TCRdb year 2017). Library preparation employed the immunoSEQ multiplex PCR assay. For the multiplex PCR, a mixture combining 60 forward primers for TCR Vbeta segments and 13 reverse primers for TCR Jbeta segments was used. In its TCRdb copy, this immuneACCESS table keeps in-frame sequences only and misses some clones. Where compared with another copy, unresolved V genes explain less than half of these, and the others have no known cause. The sample records under 150,000 clones, about 72% of which are singletons. In total, the top ten clones hold more than 4% of the sample. The sample consisted of PBMCs. The source of these receptors is a man aged 55 to 69 in good health and CMV-seronegative.

The chain couples TRBV6-5 to TRBJ2-2; no clear D. The CDR3 covers 13 residues. The germline V gene has CDR1 MNHEY and CDR2 SVGAGI. V lost 0 bases and J 5 bases, leaving 4 bases between the germline ends. CDR3 residues: CASSYSRTGELFF. Here the CDR3 DNA reads TGTGCCAGCAGTTACTCGCGGACCGGGGAGCTGTTTTTT.

This sequence joins TRBV5-4 and TRBJ2-7; maybe TRBD1 (6 bases). V dropped 0 bases and J dropped 3 bases, with 13 bases sitting between them. CDR3 size: 15 residues. Germline V gives CDR1 SGHNT, CDR2 YYREEE (reference sequence). The CDR3 DNA reads as TGTGCCAGCAGCTTGGGCGGCGAAGGGGGCTACGAGCAGTACTTC. Translating it yields CASSLGGEGGYEQYF.

In its sample, this clone was seen a few times. The V call is TRBV6-1, the J call TRBJ2-5; TRBD1 matches 7 bases. Germline values: CDR1 MNHNS, CDR2 SASEGT. There are 13 residues in the CDR3. Losses at the gene ends were 11 bases for V and 3 bases for J; bases not matched to a gene: 9. The CDR3 protein is CASGRDREETQYF. The CDR3 DNA reads as TGTGCCTCGGGTCGAGACAGGGAAGAGACCCAGTACTTC.

The chain combines TRBV13 with TRBJ2-5; a possible D gene is TRBD1 (5 bases). The DNA end is more similar to TRBJ2-7, so the J call may be wrong. The germline CDR1 and CDR2 sequences are PRHDT and FYEKMQ (reference sequence). The CDR3 has 13 residues. The CDR3 nucleotides read TGTGCCAGCAGCCTCTCCCAGGGTTCCGAGCAGTACTTC. This translates into CASSLSQGSEQYF.

This sequence joins TRBV29-1 and TRBJ2-5; TRBD2 aligns across 9 bases. The germline CDR1 and CDR2 sequences are SQVTM and ANQGSEA. The length of the CDR3 is 14 residues. J lost 2 bases, V lost 8 bases, and 9 bases had no gene match. Here the CDR3 DNA reads TGCAGCCACGGCGGGGGGGGCTTTCAAGAGACCCAGTACTTC. Its translation is CSHGGGGFQETQYF.

The chain couples TRBV27 to TRBJ2-6; 8 bases match TRBD1. V lost 6 bases and J lost 4; bases outside the gene matches: 14. The germline V gene encodes CDR1 MNHEY and CDR2 SMNVEV (reference sequence). CDR3 size: 18 residues. The chain's CDR3 is CASSPRGQASLGANVLTF. CDR3 coding DNA: TGTGCCAGCAGCCCTCGGGGACAGGCTTCCCTCGGGGCCAACGTCCTGACTTTC. Looking up the rest from reference TRBV27 and TRBJ2-6 gives the full variable domain: EAQVTQNPRYLITVTGKKLTVTCSQNMNHEYMSWYRQDPGLGLRQIYYSMNVEVTDKGDVPEGYKVSRKEKRNFPLILESPSPNQTSLYFCASSPRGQASLGANVLTFGAGSRLTVL.

The CDR3 sequence is CASSERMRDNTGELFF. The CDR3 DNA is TGTGCCAGCAGCGAGAGGATGCGGGACAACACCGGGGAGCTGTTTTTT. The chain combines TRBV13 with TRBJ2-2, with a possible D match to TRBD2 (6 bases). The V end was cut by 5 bases, the J end by 2 bases, with 15 bases between. The CDR3 runs 16 residues. Germline CDR1 and CDR2: PRHDT and FYEKMQ (reference sequence).

The chain joins TRBV7-2 to TRBJ2-7; TRBD2 agrees at 7 bases. Germline CDR1 reads SGHTA; CDR2 reads FQGNSA. The CDR3 contains 16 residues. V was pared by 1 base and J by 4 bases, with 10 bases of the junction left unmatched. CDR3 bases: TGTGCCAGCAGCTTAGAAGGCGGGAGAGCCGGGTACGAGCAGTACTTC. Translated: CASSLEGGRAGYEQYF.

DNA for the CDR3: TGTGCCAGCAGTTACCCGGAGGCTGCAAACCCCGTCGAGCAGTACTTC. Amino acids: CASSYPEAANPVEQYF. The V and J genes are TRBV6-5 and TRBJ2-7, with a weak D call TRBD2 (5 bases). Germline CDR1 is MNHEY and CDR2 is SVGAGI. The V end was cut by 2 bases, the J end by 6 bases, with 20 bases between. The CDR3 totals 16 residues.

The V gene is TRBV27, the J gene TRBJ2-5; TRBD2 matches at 9 bases. The trim removed 6 bases at V and 5 bases at J, leaving 19 bases unmatched. The CDR3 sequence is 18 residues long. In germline, CDR1 is MNHEY, CDR2 SMNVEV (reference sequence). The DNA of the CDR3 is TGTGCCAGCAGCTATCGGGGTAGCGGGAGAGGGAGGGCGGAGACCCAGTACTTC. This encodes CASSYRGSGRGRAETQYF.

The J gene is TRBJ1-3, the V gene TRBV7-9; D gene unclear. CDR1 and CDR2 from the germline V gene are SEHNR and FQNEAQ (reference sequence). V gave up 2 bases and J gave up 1 base, with 12 bases separating them. The CDR3 length is 16 residues. The CDR3: CASSLYTWQSGNTIYF. In nucleotides, the CDR3 is TGTGCCAGCAGCTTATACACGTGGCAGTCTGGAAACACCATATATTTT.

The table lists this clone with a few counts. One junction end disagrees with the germline gene, perhaps due to a read error. The DNA of the CDR3 is TGTGCCAGCAGGCAGCAGGGGACTAGCATGTTCGAGGACTTC. It codes for CASRQQGTSMFEDF. The V and J genes are TRBV28 and TRBJ2-7, with 9 bases fitting TRBD2. Germline V lookup: CDR1 MDHEN, CDR2 SYDVKM. This CDR3 is 14 amino acids long.

This clone was observed once. The V gene is TRBV25-1, the J gene TRBJ1-4; D is possibly TRBD1 (6 bases). Trimming shortened V by 7 bases and J by 8 bases, and 14 bases separated the two germline ends. This CDR3 has 13 amino acids. Germline V lookup: CDR1 MGHDK, CDR2 SYGVNS. The CDR3: CASTQGGDEKLFF. The DNA of the CDR3 is TGTGCCAGCACACAGGGTGGGGACGAAAAACTGTTTTTT.

This chain connects TRBV28 to TRBJ1-4, with D tentatively TRBD1 (5 bases). This CDR3 has 18 residues. Germline CDR1 reads MDHEN; CDR2 reads SYDVKM. With 3 bases removed from V and 0 bases from J, the gap between germline ends came to 17 bases. DNA for the CDR3: TGTGCCAGCAGTTTCCTTCTCACTCCCAGGGCAACTAATGAAAAACTGTTTTTT. Residues: CASSFLLTPRATNEKLFF.

The chain couples TRBV19 to TRBJ2-3; D may be TRBD2 (6 bases). With 4 bases removed from V and 1 base from J, the gap between germline ends came to 12 bases. This CDR3 is built from 15 residues. The germline CDR1 and CDR2 sequences are LNHDA and SQIVND (reference sequence). CDR3 in DNA: TGTGCCAGTAGTACGGCCTGGGGGGGCACAGATACGCAGTATTTT. Translation gives CASSTAWGGTDTQYF.